The 12 T cell receptor beta chains reported below all come from one sample, sequenced in a study of vaccination effects on CD4 cells after COVID-19. The data were produced by immunoSEQ multiplex PCR, yet TCRdb's version contains in-frame clones alone and is incomplete. Counted here are roughly 41,000 clones, roughly 66% occurring once; the ten biggest clones make up about 15%. Their cognate antigens are unknown. Within the ViraFEST assay, antigen-specific CD4+ T cells underwent expansion with viral peptide pools prior to sequencing. The authors isolated CD4+ T cells after more than eight days of culture. Vaccine recipients lacked prior SARS-CoV-2 infection and had negative nucleocapsid antibodies. The source was CD4+ T cells from PBMCs cultured with HCoV-OC43 spike peptides, collected before COVID-19 vaccination. Subset here: HCoV-OC43 spike overlapping peptide pool stimulation. The source of these receptors is a human donor who received a COVID-19 vaccine.

This clone has more than one count but fewer than ten. This sequence joins TRBV4-2 and TRBJ1-2; D perhaps matches TRBD1 (5 bases). V lost 0 bases and J 7 bases, leaving 15 bases between the germline ends. CDR1 LGHNA and CDR2 YNFKEQ come from the germline V gene. The CDR3 sequence is 15 residues long. The chain's CDR3 is CASSQDLTQGFGYTF. CDR3 nucleotide sequence: TGTGCCAGCAGCCAAGATCTTACGCAGGGCTTTGGCTACACCTTC.

This clone was found a few times. The chain uses TRBV7-6 and TRBJ1-5; 9 nucleotides align to TRBD1. V was pared by 5 bases and J by 2 bases, with 4 bases of the junction left unmatched. The CDR3 has 15 amino acids. Looked up from germline, CDR1 is SGHVS and CDR2 is FNYEAQ. The CDR3 bases are TGTGCCAGCAGCGCGGGACAGGGCGGCAATCAGCCCCAGCATTTT. Its translation: CASSAGQGGNQPQHF.

The V call is TRBV6-5, the J call TRBJ2-5, with TRBD1 as a possible D gene (5 bases). Germline assignment: CDR1 MNHEY and CDR2 SVGAGI. This CDR3 comprises 16 residues. Trimming pared 2 bases from V and 1 base from J, leaving 14 bases between. DNA of the CDR3: TGTGCCAGCAGTTACGACAGCCATCCCCCCCAAGAGACCCAGTACTTC. Residues: CASSYDSHPPQETQYF.

The chain recombines TRBV5-1 with TRBJ2-1; perhaps TRBD2 as D (6 bases). Germline lookup yields CDR1 SGHRS and CDR2 YFSETQ. Trimming shortened V by 3 bases and J by 9 bases, and 22 bases separated the two germline ends. The CDR3 consists of 16 residues. The CDR3 nucleotides read TGCGCCAGCAGCTCGGGGGAGTTCTCGGTAAGAGGTGAGCAGTTCTTC. Its protein is CASSSGEFSVRGEQFF.

This clone occurred a few times. The rearrangement links TRBV23-1 to TRBJ1-5; D unclear. TRBV23-1 is annotated as an ORF whose role is uncertain. Trimming removed 2 bases from V and 3 bases from J, with 11 bases in between. This CDR3 region has 15 residues. The CDR3 loop reads CASSQGEESNQPQHF. The DNA of the CDR3 is TGCGCCAGCAGTCAAGGCGAAGAATCCAATCAGCCCCAGCATTTT.

This clone showed up just a few times. The chain is built from TRBV7-9 and TRBJ1-4; 8 positions match TRBD1. The V gene end was trimmed by 3 bases and the J gene end by 3 bases; junction bases not matched to a gene: 6. From germline, CDR1 is SEHNR and CDR2 FQNEAQ (reference sequence). The CDR3 extends over 16 amino acids. The CDR3 sequence: CASSFGGGQANEKLFF. As DNA, the CDR3 is TGTGCCAGCAGCTTCGGTGGGGGACAGGCTAATGAAAAACTGTTTTTT.

This clone was observed a handful of times. J is TRBJ2-2 and V is TRBV11-2; 11 bases map to TRBD2. V gave up 3 bases and J gave up 1 base; unmatched junction bases: 4. The germline V gene encodes CDR1 SGHAT and CDR2 FQNNGV. The CDR3 covers 17 residues. In DNA form, the CDR3 reads TGTGCCAGCAGCTTGACTAGCGGGGCCTTGAACACCGGGGAGCTGTTTTTT. Amino acid sequence: CASSLTSGALNTGELFF.

The CDR3 is CASSANRDRVTEAFF. The CDR3 DNA follows: TGTGCCAGCAGCGCGAACCGGGACAGGGTTACTGAAGCTTTCTTT. The V call is TRBV7-9, the J call TRBJ1-1, with 9 bases fitting TRBD1. V was clipped by 5 bases and J by 5 bases; unmatched bases: 9. The CDR3 runs 15 residues. CDR1 and CDR2 (germline): SEHNR, FQNEAQ (reference sequence).

This chain links TRBV7-9 with TRBJ2-5, with 7 positions matching TRBD2. The CDR3 contains 12 residues. Per the germline V gene, CDR1 is SEHNR and CDR2 is FQNEAQ (reference sequence). Unmatched junction bases numbered 0, after V lost 3 bases and J lost 5 bases. CDR3 sequence: CASSFGGETQYF. The CDR3 DNA is TGTGCCAGCAGCTTCGGGGGGGAGACCCAGTACTTC.

The chain carries TRBV5-1 and TRBJ1-5; tentatively, D is TRBD1 (6 bases). The CDR3 is made up of 14 amino acids. Germline CDR1 reads SGHRS; CDR2 reads YFSETQ. Trimming left V 2 bases short and J 6 bases short, with 12 bases between. The CDR3: CASSFSGEGQPQHF. The CDR3 bases are TGCGCCAGCAGCTTTTCAGGGGAAGGTCAGCCCCAGCATTTT.

The V call is TRBV5-1, the J call TRBJ2-7; 15 bases match TRBD2. V gave up 3 bases and J gave up 3 bases; unmatched junction bases: 10. CDR3 length equals 18 residues. CDR1 and CDR2 from the germline V gene are SGHRS and YFSETQ. The CDR3 nucleotides are TGCGCCAGCAGCTGGGGACTAGCGGGGGGAGAGGGCTTCTACGAGCAGTACTTC. Residues: CASSWGLAGGEGFYEQYF.

The chain combines TRBV5-6 with TRBJ1-5, with 9 bases matching TRBD1. After removal of 3 bases from V and 3 bases from J, the junction contained 10 bases not matched to a gene. The CDR3 sequence is 17 residues long. Germline assignment: CDR1 SGHDT and CDR2 YYEEEE. The CDR3 nucleotides are TGTGCCAGCAGCTCTACGACAGGGGGGAGGATCAATCAGCCCCAGCATTTT. Its translation is CASSSTTGGRINQPQHF. The entire variable domain, with the rest obtained from reference TRBV5-6 and TRBJ1-5, is as follows: DAGVTQSPTHLIKTRGQQVTLRCSPKSGHDTVSWYQQALGQGPQFIFQYYEEEERQRGNFPDRFSGHQFPNYSSELNVNALLLGDSALYLCASSSTTGGRINQPQHFGDGTRLSIL.